Shown below are 18 T cell receptor beta chains from a single sample sequenced in a study of prognosis after radiotherapy for stage I lung cancer. The TCR beta CDR3 region was amplified from genomic DNA, with two rounds of multiplex PCR being used for the amplification. Primers specific to each TRBV and TRBJ gene were used in first-round PCR. Each CDR3 protein is one row after TCRdb ran MiXCR on the multiplex PCR reads. Seen here are 20,000 to 25,000 distinct CDR3 sequences, roughly two fifths observed once, and the top ten hold 20% to 25%. The input for sequencing was PBMCs, taken before or after stereotactic body radiation therapy (not recorded which). Source of these receptors: a donor older than 45 with non-small cell lung cancer.

Comments on this clonotype: With a far larger clone one base away, a read error is the likely cause. J is TRBJ2-1 and V is TRBV6-1; maybe TRBD2 (6 bases). Trimming removed 7 bases from V and 8 bases from J, with 21 bases in between. The length of the CDR3 is 15 residues. Germline-derived CDR1 and CDR2 are MNHNS and SASEGT. CDR3 sequence reads: CASISLTGGLDEQFF. The CDR3 DNA follows: TGTGCCAGCATTTCCCTAACCGGAGGGCTTGATGAGCAGTTCTTC.

This clonotype is judged medium-sized. The chain employs TRBV27 and TRBJ2-1; the match to TRBD1 covers 9 bases. CDR3 length: 15 amino acids. The J segment lost 4 bases and the V segment lost 2 bases, leaving 3 bases of the junction unmatched. The V gene's germline CDR1 is MNHEY and CDR2 SMNVEV (reference sequence). CDR3 nucleotides: TGTGCCAGCAGTTTAGTAGGACAGGGGTACAATGAGCAGTTCTTC. This sequence encodes CASSLVGQGYNEQFF.

This clonotype was picked up many times. CDR3: CASSDPDGGSEAFF. For the CDR3, the DNA is TGTGCCAGCAGTGACCCCGACGGGGGAAGTGAAGCTTTCTTT. The genes are TRBV2 and TRBJ1-1; D might be TRBD1 (5 bases). V was shortened by 3 bases and J by 7 bases, with 15 bases between the two germline ends. CDR1 SNHLY and CDR2 FYNNEI come from the germline V gene. The CDR3 loop spans 14 amino acids. Together with reference TRBV2 and TRBJ1-1, the CDR3 gives the full variable domain: EPEVTQTPSHQVTQMGQEVILRCVPISNHLYFYWYRQILGQKVEFLVSFYNNEISEKSEIFDDQFSVERPDGSNFTLKIRSTKLEDSAMYFCASSDPDGGSEAFFGQGTRLTVV.

This clonotype was observed at least ten times. This sequence joins TRBV12-3 or TRBV12-4 and TRBJ2-1; unclear D gene. The CDR3 covers 11 residues. The V and J ends lost 1 base and 14 bases respectively, with 9 bases between them. DNA for the CDR3: TGTGCCAGCAGTTTAGGGGATTTAGAGTTCTTC. It encodes CASSLGDLEFF.

This clonotype was counted at least ten times. The chain employs TRBV18 and TRBJ2-6, with 9 bases lining up with TRBD1. V lost 2 bases and J lost 0; bases outside the gene matches: 5. The CDR3 has 18 residues. Germline V gene sequence: CDR1 KGHSH, CDR2 LQKENI. In nucleotides, the CDR3 is TGTGCCAGCTCACCAAAGGGACAGGGTAGCTCTGGGGCCAACGTCCTGACTTTC. This sequence encodes CASSPKGQGSSGANVLTF. Full variable domain (missing parts from reference TRBV18 and TRBJ2-6): NAGVMQNPRHLVRRRGQEARLRCSPMKGHSHVYWYRQLPEEGLKFMVYLQKENIIDESGMPKERFSAEFPKEGPSILRIQQVVRGDSAAYFCASSPKGQGSSGANVLTFGAGSRLTVL.

V gene TRBV5-1 combines with J gene TRBJ2-1; TRBD2 is a possible D gene (6 bases). V lost 4 bases, J lost 5 bases, and 13 bases lay in between. Per germline, CDR1 SGHRS and CDR2 YFSETQ. This CDR3 comprises 14 residues. CDR3 protein: CASSNGSDDNEQFF. Written as DNA, the CDR3 is TGCGCCAGCAGCAACGGGAGTGATGACAATGAGCAGTTCTTC. The full variable domain, rest sourced from reference TRBV5-1 and TRBJ2-1, is KAGVTQTPRYLIKTRGQQVTLSCSPISGHRSVSWYQQTPGQGLQFLFEYFSETQRNKGNFPGRFSGRQFSNSRSEMNVSTLELGDSALYLCASSNGSDDNEQFFGPGTRLTVL.

CDR3 sequence (DNA): TGTGCCAGCAGTTCGAGGGACCAGGGGTACTACGAGCAGTACTTC. Encoded protein: CASSSRDQGYYEQYF. The gene calls are TRBV5-6 and TRBJ2-7; D might be TRBD1 (6 bases). The CDR3 has 15 amino acids. V was pared by 5 bases and J by 3 bases, with 18 bases between. CDR1 and CDR2 (germline): SGHDT, YYEEEE.

This clonotype was seen many times. The CDR3 coding sequence is TGCGCCAGCAGCTTGGGAGGGCCCAATCAGCCCCAGCATTTT. Encoded protein: CASSLGGPNQPQHF. The rearrangement uses TRBV5-1 and TRBJ1-5; unclear D gene. CDR1 and CDR2 (germline): SGHRS, YFSETQ. This CDR3 is built from 14 residues. Trimming took off 0 bases at V and 3 bases at J, with 7 bases between the two ends.

To note about this clonotype: A junction boundary mismatches the germline segment, possibly from a read error. The chain uses TRBV28 and TRBJ2-7; D ambiguous. CDR1 and CDR2 (germline): MDHEN, SYDVKM. This CDR3 has 13 amino acids. CDR3 in amino acids: CANSLCSSYEQYF. The CDR3 bases are TGTGCCAACAGTTTGTGTAGCTCCTACGAGCAGTACTTC.

This clonotype is medium-sized by share. The rearrangement uses TRBV19 and TRBJ1-5; TRBD1 matches 8 bases. With 3 bases clipped from V and 2 bases from J, the junction kept 3 bases outside the gene matches. This CDR3 has 15 amino acids. Germline CDR1 and CDR2: LNHDA and SQIVND (reference sequence). CDR3 residues: CASSILQGGNQPQHF. In nucleotides, the CDR3 is TGTGCCAGTAGTATCCTACAGGGGGGCAATCAGCCCCAGCATTTT. The full variable domain, completed using reference TRBV19 and TRBJ1-5, is DGGITQSPKYLFRKEGQNVTLSCEQNLNHDAMYWYRQDPGQGLRLIYYSQIVNDFQKGDIAEGYSVSREKKESFPLTVTSAQKNPTAFYLCASSILQGGNQPQHFGDGTRLSIL.

On this clonotype: This likely traces to a read error, being one base from a far larger clone. The J gene is TRBJ2-7, the V gene TRBV29-1; 10 bases are shared with TRBD2. CDR1 SQVTM and CDR2 ANQGSEA come from the germline V gene. V trimming: 7 bases; J trimming: 7 bases; junction bases outside the gene matches: 13. The CDR3 runs to 14 residues. The CDR3 DNA follows: TGCAGCGGGAAGACTAGCGGGTCCTACAATGAGCAGTACTTC. Encoded protein: CSGKTSGSYNEQYF.

The CDR3 reads CASSLKGGRACEQYF. The DNA for the CDR3 is TGTGCCAGCAGCTTAAAGGGCGGGAGGGCTTGCGAGCAGTACTTC. J is TRBJ2-7 and V is TRBV7-3, with 9 bases matching TRBD2. V shed 1 base, J shed 6 bases, and the junction held 7 bases outside the gene matches. CDR3 length: 15 amino acids. Germline V gene data show CDR1 as SGHTA and CDR2 as FQGTGA.

This clonotype was detected many times. The chain is built from TRBV5-1 and TRBJ1-1; the match to TRBD1 covers 12 bases. CDR1 and CDR2 from the germline V gene are SGHRS and YFSETQ. The V segment lost 4 bases and the J segment 9 bases; nucleotides outside the gene matches: 7. This CDR3 contains 14 residues. The CDR3 DNA follows: TGCGCCAGCAGCGCCGGGACAGGGGGCGCGCAAGCTTTCTTT. Its protein product is CASSAGTGGAQAFF. Complete variable domain (other parts from reference TRBV5-1 and TRBJ1-1): KAGVTQTPRYLIKTRGQQVTLSCSPISGHRSVSWYQQTPGQGLQFLFEYFSETQRNKGNFPGRFSGRQFSNSRSEMNVSTLELGDSALYLCASSAGTGGAQAFFGQGTRLTVV.

This clonotype was observed at least ten times. The chain has TRBV5-8 and TRBJ2-3; D uncertain. V was clipped by 0 bases and J by 4 bases, with 9 bases between them. Germline V gene sequence: CDR1 SGHTS, CDR2 YDEGEE. The CDR3 extends over 14 amino acids. CDR3 region: CASSLAGGADTQYF. The DNA of the CDR3 is TGTGCCAGCAGCTTGGCCGGTGGCGCAGATACGCAGTATTTT.

This clonotype was seen many times. The gene calls are TRBV9 and TRBJ2-3, with 9 positions matching TRBD2. The V and J ends lost 4 bases and 9 bases, in that order; junction bases with no gene match: 9. In germline, CDR1 is SGDLS, CDR2 YYNGEE. The CDR3 has 14 residues. CDR3 nucleotides: TGTGCCAGCAGCCCGGCGGGAGGGCCTAACACGCAGTATTTT. Its translation is CASSPAGGPNTQYF.

Of note for this clonotype: This is likely a read error, given that the CDR3 carries no conserved phenylalanine or tryptophan at its end. The rearrangement links TRBV6-2 or TRBV6-3 to TRBJ2-2, with 8 bases aligning to TRBD1. Losses at the gene ends were 6 bases for V and 9 bases for J; bases not matched to a gene: 9. The CDR3 has 14 residues. CDR1 and CDR2 (germline): MNHEY, SVGEGT. The CDR3 DNA sequence: TGTGCCAGCAGGCAGGGGGCGTTAACCTGGGAGCTGTTTCTT. Amino acids: CASRQGALTWELFL.

At least ten counts were recorded for this clonotype. The chain employs TRBV15 and TRBJ2-7; possible D gene TRBD2, 5 bases. V was cut by 1 base and J by 6 bases, with 7 bases left in between. CDR1 is LNHNV, CDR2 YYDKDF, per germline (reference sequence). This CDR3 comprises 12 residues. The CDR3 DNA is TGTGCCACCAGCAGAGGTGGAGGCGAGCAGTACTTC. Protein sequence: CATSRGGGEQYF.

This clonotype has at least ten counts. The rearrangement uses TRBV7-3 and TRBJ2-3, with D unresolved. The CDR3 runs 15 residues. Germline CDR1 is SGHTA and CDR2 is FQGTGA. V lost 2 bases and J 3 bases, leaving 12 bases between the germline ends. The CDR3 coding sequence is TGTGCCAGCAGCTTACTGGGGTTGGTGACAGATACGCAGTATTTT. Amino acid sequence: CASSLLGLVTDTQYF.